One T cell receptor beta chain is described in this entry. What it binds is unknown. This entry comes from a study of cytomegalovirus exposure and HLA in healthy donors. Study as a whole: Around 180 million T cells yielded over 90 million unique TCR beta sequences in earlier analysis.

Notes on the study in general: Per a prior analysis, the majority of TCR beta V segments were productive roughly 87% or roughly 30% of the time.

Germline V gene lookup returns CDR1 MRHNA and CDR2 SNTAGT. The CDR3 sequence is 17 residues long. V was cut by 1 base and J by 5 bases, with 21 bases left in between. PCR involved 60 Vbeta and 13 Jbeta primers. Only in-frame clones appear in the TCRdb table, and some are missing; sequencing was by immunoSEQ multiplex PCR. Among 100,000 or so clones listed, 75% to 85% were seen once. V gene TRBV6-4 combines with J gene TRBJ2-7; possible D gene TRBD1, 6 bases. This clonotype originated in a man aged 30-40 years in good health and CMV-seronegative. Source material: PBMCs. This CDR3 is CASSDYRAFTGRHEQYF. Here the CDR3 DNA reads TGTGCCAGCAGTGACTATCGAGCGTTTACAGGGAGACACGAGCAGTACTTC.